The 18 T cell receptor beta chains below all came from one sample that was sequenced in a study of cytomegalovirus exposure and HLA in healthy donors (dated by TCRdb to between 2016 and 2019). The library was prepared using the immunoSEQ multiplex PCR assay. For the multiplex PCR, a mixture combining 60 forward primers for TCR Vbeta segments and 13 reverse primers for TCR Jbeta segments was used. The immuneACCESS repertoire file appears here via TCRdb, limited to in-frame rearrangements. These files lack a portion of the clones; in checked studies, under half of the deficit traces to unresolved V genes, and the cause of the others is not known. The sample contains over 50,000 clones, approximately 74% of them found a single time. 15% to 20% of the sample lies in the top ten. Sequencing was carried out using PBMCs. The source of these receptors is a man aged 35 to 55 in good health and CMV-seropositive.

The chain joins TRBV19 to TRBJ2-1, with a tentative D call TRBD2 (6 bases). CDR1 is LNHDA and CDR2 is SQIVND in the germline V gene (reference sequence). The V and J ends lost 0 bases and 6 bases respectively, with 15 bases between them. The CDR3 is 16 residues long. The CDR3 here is CASSIDGRKWGNEQFF. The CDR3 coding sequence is TGTGCCAGTAGTATAGACGGGAGAAAATGGGGCAATGAGCAGTTCTTC.

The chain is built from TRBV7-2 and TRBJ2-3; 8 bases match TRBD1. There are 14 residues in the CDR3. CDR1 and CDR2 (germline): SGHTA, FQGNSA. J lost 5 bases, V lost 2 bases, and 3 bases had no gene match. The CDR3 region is CASSLRQGKDTQYF. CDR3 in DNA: TGTGCCAGCAGCTTACGACAGGGGAAAGATACGCAGTATTTT.

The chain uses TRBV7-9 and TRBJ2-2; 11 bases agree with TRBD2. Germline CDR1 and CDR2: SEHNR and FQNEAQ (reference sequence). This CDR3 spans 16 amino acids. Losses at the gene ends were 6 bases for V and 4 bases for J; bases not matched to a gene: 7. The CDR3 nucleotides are TGTGCCAGCAGGGATCGAACTAGCGGGGGCACCGGGGAGCTGTTTTTT. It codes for CASRDRTSGGTGELFF.

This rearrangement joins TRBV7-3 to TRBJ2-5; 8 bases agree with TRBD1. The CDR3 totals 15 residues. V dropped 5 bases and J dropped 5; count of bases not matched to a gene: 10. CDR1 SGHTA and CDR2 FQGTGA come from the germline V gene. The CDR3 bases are TGTGCCAGCAGCACCGGACAGGGTTTTCTGGAGACCCAGTACTTC. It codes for CASSTGQGFLETQYF.

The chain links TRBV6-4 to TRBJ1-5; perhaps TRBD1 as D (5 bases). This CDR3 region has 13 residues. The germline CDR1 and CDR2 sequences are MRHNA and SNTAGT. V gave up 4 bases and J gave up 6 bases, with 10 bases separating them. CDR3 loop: CASSAGDAQPQHF. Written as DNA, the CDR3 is TGTGCCAGCAGTGCGGGGGATGCTCAGCCCCAGCATTTT.

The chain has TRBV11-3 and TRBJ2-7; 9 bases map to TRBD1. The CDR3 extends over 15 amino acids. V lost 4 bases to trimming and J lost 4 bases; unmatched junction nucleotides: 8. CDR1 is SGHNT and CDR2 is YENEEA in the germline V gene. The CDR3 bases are TGTGCCAGCAGCTCAACAGGGGGCGATAGGTACGAGCAGTACTTC. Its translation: CASSSTGGDRYEQYF.

CDR3 DNA sequence: TGTGCCTGGAGTGTAGGTCCACAGAGCTATGGCTACACCTTC. This codes for CAWSVGPQSYGYTF. The chain couples TRBV30 to TRBJ1-2; D is uncertain. The CDR3 extends over 14 amino acids. The V gene's germline CDR1 is GTSNPN and CDR2 SVGIG (reference sequence). V dropped 0 bases and J dropped 4 bases, with 12 bases sitting between them.

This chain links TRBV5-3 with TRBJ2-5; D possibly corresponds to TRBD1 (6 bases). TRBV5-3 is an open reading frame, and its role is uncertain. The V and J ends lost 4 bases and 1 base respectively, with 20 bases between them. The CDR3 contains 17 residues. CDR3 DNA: TGTGCCAGAAGCGACCACAGGACAGCAAAACTCCAAGAGACCCAGTACTTC. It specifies CARSDHRTAKLQETQYF.

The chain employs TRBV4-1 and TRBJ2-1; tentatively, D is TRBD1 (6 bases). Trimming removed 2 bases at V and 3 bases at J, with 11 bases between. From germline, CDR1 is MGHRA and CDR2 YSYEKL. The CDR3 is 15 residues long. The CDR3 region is CASSQTGTNYNEQFF. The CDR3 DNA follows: TGCGCCAGCAGCCAAACTGGGACAAACTACAATGAGCAGTTCTTC.

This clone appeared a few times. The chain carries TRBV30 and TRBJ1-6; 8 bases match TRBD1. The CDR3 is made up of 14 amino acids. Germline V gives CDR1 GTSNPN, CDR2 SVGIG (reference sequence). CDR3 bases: TGTGCGAACGCAGGGGGCGCCTATAATTCACCCCTCCACTTT. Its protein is CANAGGAYNSPLHF. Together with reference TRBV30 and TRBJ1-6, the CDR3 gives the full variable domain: SQTIHQWPATLVQPVGSPLSLECTVEGTSNPNLYWYRQAAGRGLQLLFYSVGIGQISSEVPQNLSASRPQDRQFILSSKKLLLSDSGFYLCANAGGAYNSPLHFGNGTRLTVT.

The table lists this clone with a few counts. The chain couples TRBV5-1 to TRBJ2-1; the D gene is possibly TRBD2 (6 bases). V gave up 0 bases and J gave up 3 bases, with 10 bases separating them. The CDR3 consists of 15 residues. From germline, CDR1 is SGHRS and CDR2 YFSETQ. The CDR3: CASSLGGDVYNEQFF. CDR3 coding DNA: TGCGCCAGCAGCTTGGGGGGGGACGTCTACAATGAGCAGTTCTTC.

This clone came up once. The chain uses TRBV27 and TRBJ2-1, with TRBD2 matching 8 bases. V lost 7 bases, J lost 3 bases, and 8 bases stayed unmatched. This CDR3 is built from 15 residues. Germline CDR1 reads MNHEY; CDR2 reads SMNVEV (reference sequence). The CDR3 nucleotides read TGTGCCAGCACCCTGCGGGGGGATTTCTACAATGAGCAGTTCTTC. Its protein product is CASTLRGDFYNEQFF.

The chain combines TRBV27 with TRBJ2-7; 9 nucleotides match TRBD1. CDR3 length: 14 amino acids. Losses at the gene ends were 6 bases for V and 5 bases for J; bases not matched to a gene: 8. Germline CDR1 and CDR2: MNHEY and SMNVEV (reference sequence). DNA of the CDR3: TGTGCCAGCAGCCTCCGGGACAGGGCTGACGAGCAGTACTTC. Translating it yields CASSLRDRADEQYF.

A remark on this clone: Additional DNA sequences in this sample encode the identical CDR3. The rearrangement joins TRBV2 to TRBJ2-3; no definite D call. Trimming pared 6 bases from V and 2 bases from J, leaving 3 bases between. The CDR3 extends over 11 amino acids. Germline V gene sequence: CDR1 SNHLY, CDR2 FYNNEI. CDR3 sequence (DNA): TGTGCCAGCAGCTACACAGATACGCAGTATTTT. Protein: CASSYTDTQYF.

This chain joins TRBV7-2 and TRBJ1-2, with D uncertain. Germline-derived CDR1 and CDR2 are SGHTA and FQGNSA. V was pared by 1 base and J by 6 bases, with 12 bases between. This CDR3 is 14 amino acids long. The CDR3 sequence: CASSLDPGIDGYTF. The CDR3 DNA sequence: TGTGCCAGCAGCTTAGATCCGGGAATCGATGGCTACACCTTC.

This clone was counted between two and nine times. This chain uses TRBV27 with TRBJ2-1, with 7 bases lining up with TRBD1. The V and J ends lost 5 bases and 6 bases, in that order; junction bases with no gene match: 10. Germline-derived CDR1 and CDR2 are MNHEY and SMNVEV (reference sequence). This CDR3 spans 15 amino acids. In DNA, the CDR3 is TGTGCCAGCAGTCCCCCGGACAGGACGATCAATGAGCAGTTCTTC. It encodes CASSPPDRTINEQFF.

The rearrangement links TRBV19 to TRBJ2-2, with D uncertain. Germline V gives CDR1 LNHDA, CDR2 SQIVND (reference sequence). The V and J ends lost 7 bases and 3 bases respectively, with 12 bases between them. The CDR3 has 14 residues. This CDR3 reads CASKSVADTGELFF. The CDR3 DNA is TGTGCCAGTAAGTCCGTGGCCGACACCGGGGAGCTGTTTTTT.

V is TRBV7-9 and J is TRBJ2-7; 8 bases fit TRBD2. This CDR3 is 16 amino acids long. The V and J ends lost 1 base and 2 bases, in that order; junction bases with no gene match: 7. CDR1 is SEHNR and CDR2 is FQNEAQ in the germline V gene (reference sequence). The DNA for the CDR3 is TGTGCCAGCAGCTTAGAATTCGGGACTAGACCCTACGAGCAGTACTTC. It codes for CASSLEFGTRPYEQYF.